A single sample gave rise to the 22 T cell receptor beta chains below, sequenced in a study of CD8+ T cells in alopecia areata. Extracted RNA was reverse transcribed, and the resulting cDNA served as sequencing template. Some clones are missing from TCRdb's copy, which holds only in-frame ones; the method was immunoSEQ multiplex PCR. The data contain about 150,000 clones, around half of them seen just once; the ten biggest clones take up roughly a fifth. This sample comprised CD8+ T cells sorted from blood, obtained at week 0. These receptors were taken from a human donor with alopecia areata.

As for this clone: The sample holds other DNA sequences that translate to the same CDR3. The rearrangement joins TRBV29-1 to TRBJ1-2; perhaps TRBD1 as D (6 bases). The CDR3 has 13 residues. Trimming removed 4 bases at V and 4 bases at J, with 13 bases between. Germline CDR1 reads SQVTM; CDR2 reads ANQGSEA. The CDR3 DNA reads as TGCAGCGTTGTTGGGGGCGAGGGCTATGGCTACACCTTC. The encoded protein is CSVVGGEGYGYTF.

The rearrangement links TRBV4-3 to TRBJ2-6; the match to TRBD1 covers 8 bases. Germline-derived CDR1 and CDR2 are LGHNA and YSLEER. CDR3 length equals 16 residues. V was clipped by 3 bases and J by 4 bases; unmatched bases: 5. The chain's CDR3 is CASSQSRGLGANVLTF. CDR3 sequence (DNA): TGCGCCAGCAGCCAGTCCAGGGGGCTAGGGGCCAACGTCCTGACTTTC.

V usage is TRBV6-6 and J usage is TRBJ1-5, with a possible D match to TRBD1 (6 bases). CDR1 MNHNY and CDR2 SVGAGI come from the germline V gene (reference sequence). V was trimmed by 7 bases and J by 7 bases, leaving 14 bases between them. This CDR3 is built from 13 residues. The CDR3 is CASTQGGRQPQHF. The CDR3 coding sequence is TGTGCCAGCACCCAAGGGGGGAGACAGCCCCAGCATTTT.

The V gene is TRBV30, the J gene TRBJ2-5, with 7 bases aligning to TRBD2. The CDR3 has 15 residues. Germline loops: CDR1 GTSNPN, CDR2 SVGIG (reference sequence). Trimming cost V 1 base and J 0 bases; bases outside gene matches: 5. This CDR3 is CAWSALGGNQETQYF. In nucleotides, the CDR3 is TGTGCCTGGAGTGCCCTCGGGGGGAACCAAGAGACCCAGTACTTC.

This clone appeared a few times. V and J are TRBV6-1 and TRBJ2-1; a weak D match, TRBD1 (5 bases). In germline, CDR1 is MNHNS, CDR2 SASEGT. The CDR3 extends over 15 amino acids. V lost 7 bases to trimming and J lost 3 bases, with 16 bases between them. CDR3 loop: CASIEDPGHYNEQFF. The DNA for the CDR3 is TGTGCCAGCATAGAAGACCCAGGGCACTACAATGAGCAGTTCTTC.

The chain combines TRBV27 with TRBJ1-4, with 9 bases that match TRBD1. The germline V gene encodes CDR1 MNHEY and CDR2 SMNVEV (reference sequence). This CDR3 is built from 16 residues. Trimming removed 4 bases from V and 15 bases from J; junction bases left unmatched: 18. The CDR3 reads CASSSIGTGPAGKVFF. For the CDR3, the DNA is TGTGCCAGCAGTTCAATCGGGACAGGGCCCGCTGGGAAGGTGTTTTTT.

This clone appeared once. The chain's CDR3 is CASSQDLGRVADTQYF. CDR3 nucleotide sequence: TGCGCCAGCAGCCAAGATTTGGGCAGGGTCGCAGATACGCAGTATTTT. The chain has TRBV4-3 and TRBJ2-3; weak D call: TRBD1 (5 bases). Germline CDR1 reads LGHNA; CDR2 reads YSLEER. Between the trimmed V and J ends, which lost 0 bases and 4 bases, there was a span of 14 bases. The CDR3 length is 16 residues.

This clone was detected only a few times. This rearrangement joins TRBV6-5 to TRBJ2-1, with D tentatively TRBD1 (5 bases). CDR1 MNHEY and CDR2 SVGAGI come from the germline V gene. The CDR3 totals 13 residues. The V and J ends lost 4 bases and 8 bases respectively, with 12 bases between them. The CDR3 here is CASSWTARDEQFF. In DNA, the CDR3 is TGTGCCAGCAGTTGGACCGCCAGGGATGAGCAGTTCTTC.

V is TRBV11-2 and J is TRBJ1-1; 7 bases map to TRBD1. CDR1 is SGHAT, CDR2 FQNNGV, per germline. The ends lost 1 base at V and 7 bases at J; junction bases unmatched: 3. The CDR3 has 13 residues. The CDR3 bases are TGTGCCAGCAGCTTAGCCGGGACAGTTGAAGCTTTCTTT. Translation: CASSLAGTVEAFF.

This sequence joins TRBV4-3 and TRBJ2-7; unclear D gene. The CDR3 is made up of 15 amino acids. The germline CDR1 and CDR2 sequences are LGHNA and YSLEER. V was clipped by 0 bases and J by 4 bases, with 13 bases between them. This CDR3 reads CASSQDRVGRYEQYF. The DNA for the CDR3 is TGCGCCAGCAGCCAAGATCGGGTGGGTAGATACGAGCAGTACTTC.

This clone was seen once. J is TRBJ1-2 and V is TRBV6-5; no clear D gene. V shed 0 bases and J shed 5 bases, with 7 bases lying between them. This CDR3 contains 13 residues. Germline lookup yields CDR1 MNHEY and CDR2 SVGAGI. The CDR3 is CASSYSASYGYTF. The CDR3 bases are TGTGCCAGCAGTTACTCAGCCTCGTATGGCTACACCTTC.

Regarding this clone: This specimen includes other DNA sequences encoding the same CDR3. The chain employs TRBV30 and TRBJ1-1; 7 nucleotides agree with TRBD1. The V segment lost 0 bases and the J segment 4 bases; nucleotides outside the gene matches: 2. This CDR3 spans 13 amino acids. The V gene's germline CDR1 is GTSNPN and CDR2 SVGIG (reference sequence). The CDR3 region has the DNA TGTGCCTGGAGTGTAGGGGGCGGCACTGAAGCTTTCTTT. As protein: CAWSVGGGTEAFF.

CDR3 DNA sequence: TGTGCCACCAAAAACGATAATAATGAAAAACTGTTTTTT. It translates to CATKNDNNEKLFF. The V and J genes are TRBV15 and TRBJ1-4; D is unclear. The CDR3 is made up of 13 amino acids. V dropped 7 bases and J dropped 4 bases, with 10 bases sitting between them. The germline V gene encodes CDR1 LNHNV and CDR2 YYDKDF (reference sequence).

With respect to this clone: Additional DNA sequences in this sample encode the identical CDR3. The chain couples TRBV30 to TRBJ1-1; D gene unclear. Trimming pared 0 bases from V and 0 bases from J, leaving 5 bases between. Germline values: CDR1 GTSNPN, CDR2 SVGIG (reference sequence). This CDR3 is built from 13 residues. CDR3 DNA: TGTGCCTGGAGTGTAAATGTGAACACTGAAGCTTTCTTT. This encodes CAWSVNVNTEAFF.

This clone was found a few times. The CDR3 region is CSVVPGSSYEQYF. CDR3 sequence (DNA): TGCAGCGTTGTTCCGGGGAGCTCCTACGAGCAGTACTTC. V is TRBV29-1 and J is TRBJ2-7; D might be TRBD2 (5 bases). The CDR3 contains 13 residues. V lost 4 bases, J lost 0 bases, and 10 bases lay in between. Per the germline V gene, CDR1 is SQVTM and CDR2 is ANQGSEA.

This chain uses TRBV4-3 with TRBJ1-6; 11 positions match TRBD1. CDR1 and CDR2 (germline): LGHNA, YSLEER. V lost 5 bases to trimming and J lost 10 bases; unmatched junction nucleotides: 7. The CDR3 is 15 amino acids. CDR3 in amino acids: CASSIRTGGGSPLHF. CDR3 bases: TGCGCCAGCAGCATCCGGACAGGGGGCGGGTCACCCCTCCACTTT.

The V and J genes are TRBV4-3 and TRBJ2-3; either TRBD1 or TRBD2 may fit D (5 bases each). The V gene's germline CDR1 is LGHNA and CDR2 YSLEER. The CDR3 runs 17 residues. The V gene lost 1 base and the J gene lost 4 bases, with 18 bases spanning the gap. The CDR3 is CASSQAYFEGTSDTQYF. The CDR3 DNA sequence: TGCGCCAGCAGCCAAGCCTACTTTGAGGGGACCTCAGATACGCAGTATTTT.

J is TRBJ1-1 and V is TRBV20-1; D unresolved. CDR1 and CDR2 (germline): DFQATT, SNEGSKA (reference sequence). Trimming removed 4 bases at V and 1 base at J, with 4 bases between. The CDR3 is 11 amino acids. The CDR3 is CSAMRNTEAFF. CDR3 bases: TGCAGTGCTATGAGGAACACTGAAGCTTTCTTT.

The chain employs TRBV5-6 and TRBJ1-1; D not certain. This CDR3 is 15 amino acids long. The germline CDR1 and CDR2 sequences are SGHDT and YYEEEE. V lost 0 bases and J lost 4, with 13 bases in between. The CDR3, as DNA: TGTGCCAGCAGCTTGGGTAGTCGGGTTGCCACTGAAGCTTTCTTT. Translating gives CASSLGSRVATEAFF.

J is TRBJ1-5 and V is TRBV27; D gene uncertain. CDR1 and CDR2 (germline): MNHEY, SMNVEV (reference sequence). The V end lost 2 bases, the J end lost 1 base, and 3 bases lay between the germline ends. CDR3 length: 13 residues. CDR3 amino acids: CASSLRSNQPQHF. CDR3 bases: TGTGCCAGCAGTTTAAGAAGCAATCAGCCCCAGCATTTT.

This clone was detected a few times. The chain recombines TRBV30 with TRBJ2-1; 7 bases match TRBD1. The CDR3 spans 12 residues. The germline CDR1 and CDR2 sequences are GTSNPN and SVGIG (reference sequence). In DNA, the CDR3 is TGTGCTGGGACAGAAACCTACAATGAGCAGTTCTTC. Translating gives CAGTETYNEQFF.

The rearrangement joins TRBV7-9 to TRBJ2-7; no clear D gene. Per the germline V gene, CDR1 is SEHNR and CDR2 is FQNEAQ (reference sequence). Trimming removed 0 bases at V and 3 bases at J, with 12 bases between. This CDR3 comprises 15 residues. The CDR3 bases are TGTGCCAGCAGCTTAGCGCAGGAATTCCACTACGAGCAGTACTTC. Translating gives CASSLAQEFHYEQYF.